The entry below gives a single T cell receptor (beta chain) sequence along with its context. The antigen is not known. These data come from a study of cytomegalovirus exposure and HLA in healthy donors. Study in general: Unique TCRs numbering around 85 million, obtained from HLA-typed donors, made up an early data release.

The study's findings and limits: Analysis performed later found 16,000 or so TCR beta sequences associated with HLA alleles at 0.05 false discovery rate. Many donors carried some public TCRs, although rarity characterized most TCR sequences.

CDR1 and CDR2 (germline): SGHRS, YFSETQ. The CDR3 length is 13 residues. V lost 0 bases and J lost 10; bases outside the gene matches: 5. Primers included in the PCR were 60 Vbeta and 13 Jbeta primers. The repertoire was sequenced with immunoSEQ multiplex PCR; TCRdb's copy has only in-frame clones and lacks some. Of approximately 42,000 clones detected, over 70% appear once; the ten largest clones hold about 2.9%. V and J are TRBV5-1 and TRBJ2-3; 7 nucleotides align to TRBD2. The sequence was collected from a man over 45 in good health and CMV-seronegative. Source material: PBMCs. CDR3 sequence: CASSLASREAQYF. CDR3 DNA: TGCGCCAGCAGCTTGGCTTCACGGGAGGCGCAGTATTTT.